A single sample gave rise to the 14 T cell receptor beta chains below, sequenced in a study of neurological immune-mediated disorders. TCRdb reanalysed the 5' RACE reads using MiXCR and keeps one entry per CDR3 protein. The sample has over 75,000 distinct CDR3 sequences, over 4.5% seen once. Time point denoted: longitudinal time-point 2. The sequenced material came from PBMCs. All receptors come from a woman aged 55 to 70 with multiple sclerosis.

This rearrangement joins TRBV7-9 to TRBJ1-2, with 11 bases identical to TRBD1. Germline trimming cut 5 bases from V and 0 bases from J; bases unmatched to any gene: 5. Germline CDR1 reads SEHNR; CDR2 reads FQNEAQ (reference sequence). CDR3 length: 16 amino acids. For the CDR3, the DNA is TGTGCCAGCAGCCGAGGGACAGGGGGTTCTAACTATGGCTACACCTTC. Translation: CASSRGTGGSNYGYTF.

V is TRBV20-1 and J is TRBJ1-2; possible D gene TRBD1, 5 bases. Germline V gives CDR1 DFQATT, CDR2 SNEGSKA (reference sequence). This CDR3 is 13 amino acids long. Trimming removed 1 base from V and 9 bases from J, with 15 bases in between. The CDR3 bases are TGCAGTGCTAGAGTCCCCAGGGTACGATGCTACACCTTC. Translating gives CSARVPRVRCYTF.

This clonotype was detected ten times or more. The CDR3 spells CASSQTEGGAGSYEQYF. As DNA, the CDR3 is TGCGCCAGCAGCCAGACGGAGGGGGGCGCGGGGTCCTACGAGCAGTACTTC. This chain connects TRBV4-1 to TRBJ2-7; the D gene could be TRBD1 or TRBD2 (6 bases each). Germline V CDR1 and CDR2: MGHRA, YSYEKL. V was cut by 3 bases and J by 1 base, with 19 bases left in between. CDR3 length: 17 amino acids.

The chain carries TRBV6-1 and TRBJ1-1; the D is unclear. Germline assignment: CDR1 MNHNS and CDR2 SASEGT. CDR3 size: 14 residues. Trimming removed 2 bases at V and 7 bases at J, with 14 bases between. The CDR3 reads CASSEPGYSLEAFF. In DNA, the CDR3 is TGTGCCAGCAGTGAACCGGGATATTCCCTTGAAGCTTTCTTT.

Within the sample, this clonotype is medium-sized (0.01 to 0.1%). The chain carries TRBV7-8 and TRBJ2-3; tentative D call: TRBD2 (6 bases). Germline CDR1 reads SGHVS; CDR2 reads FQNEAQ. The V end was cut by 5 bases, the J end by 4 bases, with 7 bases between. The CDR3 contains 12 residues. The chain's CDR3 is CASSRGSDTQYF. For the CDR3, the DNA is TGTGCCAGCAGCCGGGGGTCAGATACGCAGTATTTT.

This clonotype showed up many times. The chain couples TRBV5-1 to TRBJ2-7; D unclear. With 4 bases removed from V and 2 bases from J, the gap between germline ends came to 13 bases. The germline V gene has CDR1 SGHRS and CDR2 YFSETQ. The CDR3 runs 14 residues. CDR3 amino acids: CASSRDTETYEQYF. As DNA, the CDR3 is TGCGCCAGCAGCCGAGACACAGAAACCTACGAGCAGTACTTC. Full variable domain (rest looked up from reference TRBV5-1 and TRBJ2-7): KAGVTQTPRYLIKTRGQQVTLSCSPISGHRSVSWYQQTPGQGLQFLFEYFSETQRNKGNFPGRFSGRQFSNSRSEMNVSTLELGDSALYLCASSRDTETYEQYFGPGTRLTVT.

Many counts were recorded for this clonotype. In DNA form, the CDR3 reads TGCAGTGCTAGTAGCAGCCGTGGAAACACCATATATTTT. It translates to CSASSSRGNTIYF. This rearrangement joins TRBV20-1 to TRBJ1-3, with D hard to call. The germline V gene has CDR1 DFQATT and CDR2 SNEGSKA (reference sequence). The CDR3 has 13 amino acids. The V end was cut by 3 bases, the J end by 3 bases, with 9 bases between.

CDR3 coding DNA: TGTGCCAGCAGTACCACAGTGACGACGGGCGAGCAGTACTTC. Protein sequence: CASSTTVTTGEQYF. The chain has TRBV28 and TRBJ2-7; D not certain. The CDR3 runs 14 residues. Between the trimmed V and J ends, which lost 5 bases and 6 bases, there was a span of 17 bases. CDR1 is MDHEN, CDR2 SYDVKM, per germline.

This clonotype has ten or more counts. This chain joins TRBV20-1 and TRBJ2-7; the D gene is possibly TRBD1 (6 bases). Looked up from germline, CDR1 is DFQATT and CDR2 is SNEGSKA (reference sequence). Trimming removed 5 bases at V and 0 bases at J, with 8 bases between. The CDR3 totals 12 residues. As DNA, the CDR3 is TGCAGTGCTCCGGACAGCTCCTACGAGCAGTACTTC. This translates into CSAPDSSYEQYF.

This clonotype was seen many times. The chain is built from TRBV2 and TRBJ1-1; D uncertain. The ends were cut back, 6 bases at V and 2 bases at J, with 13 bases in the middle. CDR3 size: 14 residues. Per germline, CDR1 SNHLY and CDR2 FYNNEI. CDR3 nucleotides: TGTGCCAGCAGCCCTCAGCGACCTAACACTGAAGCTTTCTTT. Translating it yields CASSPQRPNTEAFF.

This clonotype was recorded a few times. At one of its ends the junction is not consistent with the germline gene, which may arise from a read error. The CDR3 spells CASSLDRAREQYF. The CDR3 nucleotides are TGTGCTAGCAGCTTAGACAGGGCGCGCGAGCAGTACTTC. This sequence joins TRBV7-7 and TRBJ2-7; 7 bases are shared with TRBD1. Germline CDR1 SSHAT, CDR2 FNYEAQ (reference sequence). The CDR3 runs 13 residues.

Points on this clonotype: Being one base from a much bigger clone, this may be a read error. The V and J genes are TRBV9 and TRBJ2-7, with 9 bases identical to TRBD1. The CDR3 covers 15 residues. Germline lookup yields CDR1 SGDLS and CDR2 YYNGEE. The ends lost 2 bases at V and 3 bases at J; junction bases unmatched: 6. The DNA of the CDR3 is TGTGCCAGCAGCGTGGACAGGGGACCCATCTACGAGCAGTACTTC. Protein product: CASSVDRGPIYEQYF.

This clonotype was picked up many times. The J gene is TRBJ2-5, the V gene TRBV4-1; possibly TRBD1 for D (6 bases). The germline V gene has CDR1 MGHRA and CDR2 YSYEKL. This CDR3 spans 16 amino acids. V lost 4 bases and J 2 bases, leaving 17 bases between the germline ends. CDR3 residues: CASSPNPGQRQETQYF. The CDR3 DNA reads as TGCGCCAGCAGCCCTAACCCCGGACAGCGACAAGAGACCCAGTACTTC.

The chain joins TRBV20-1 to TRBJ1-1; 9 bases align to TRBD1. The CDR3 is made up of 15 amino acids. The V segment lost 5 bases and the J segment 3 bases; nucleotides outside the gene matches: 10. Germline CDR1 reads DFQATT; CDR2 reads SNEGSKA (reference sequence). Here the CDR3 DNA reads TGCAGTGCTCGGGGGACAGGGCTGGAGTACACTGAAGCTTTCTTT. This sequence encodes CSARGTGLEYTEAFF.